This TCR beta chain was sequenced during a study of patients and donors after allogeneic stem cell transplantation. TCRdb fed the RT-PCR reads into MiXCR, producing one record per CDR3 protein. The sample includes 70,000 or so distinct CDR3 sequences, 26% of them seen just once. Trimming pared 2 bases from V and 0 bases from J, leaving 5 bases between. The CDR3 sequence is 13 residues long. Germline V lookup: CDR1 SGDLS, CDR2 YYNGEE. The sequence was obtained from a human donor who was either an allogeneic HSCT recipient or a stem cell or donor lymphocyte infusion donor (not recorded which). It is not recorded whose cells these are; they may come from a transplant donor. Sequenced sample: blood, either unsorted or a sorted T cell fraction (not recorded which). J is TRBJ1-1 and V is TRBV9, with no clear D. CDR3 in amino acids: CASSVHMNTEAFF. CDR3 DNA: TGTGCCAGCAGCGTTCACATGAACACTGAAGCTTTCTTT.